This T cell receptor (beta chain) comes out of a study of CD8+CD57+ T cells in acquired aplastic anemia (dated 2018 in TCRdb). The study in broad terms: On average, sorted CD4+ and CD8+ cells yielded approximately 3 ug of extracted DNA, with a range of about 0.19 to 30 ug. CD8+CD57+ expansion was defined as a frequency above the mean frequency observed in healthy subjects.

Profiling of TCR beta VDJ combinations and CDR3 sequences used genomic DNA as the template. TCR repertoire sequencing was run on an Illumina HiSeq 2000. The authors processed their data as follows. Repertoire assessment relied on Simpson's diversity index, CDR3 size and DJ length profiles, and TRBV/TRBJ rearrangement plots. Whichever DNA sequence was most abundant in the deep sequencing data was defined as the immunodominant clone. CDR3 amino acid sequences were screened for sharing across subjects and were compared with published repertoires and the VDJdb database. The public reads were reanalyzed by TCRdb: fastp trimming at Q25, MiXCR alignment, in-frame beta chains only. Each record represents a unique CDR3 protein, reported with the most common genes and DNA among its rows. The V and J calls here are based on TCRdb, not the publication. This sample lists 150,000 to 200,000 distinct CDR3 sequences; around 48% were detected once. The ten largest clones take up roughly 2.8% of the sample.

The CDR3 runs 14 residues from the cysteine to the phenylalanine. The retained sequence is limited to the CDR3, 42 bases, with the frame set at the first base. V drops 1 base and J drops 7 bases, leaving 11 bases in between. From a lookup of the germline V gene, CDR1 and CDR2 are SGHDT and YYEEEE. The patients picked for sequencing were ones in whom flow cytometry had shown an expansion of CD8+CD57+ cells. Every patient had severe acquired aplastic anemia, diagnosed using the International Study of Aplastic Anemia and Agranulocytosis and Camitta criteria. No therapy had been received by the patients at the time of blood sampling. In this study, sorted CD4+ and CD8+ T cells from the blood of healthy subjects and of severe aplastic anemia patients had their TCR repertoires deep-sequenced. Patients were enrolled in the USA under clinicaltrials.gov protocols 00001620, 01623167, 00001397, 00071045, 00081523 and 00961064. Ficoll-Paque density gradient centrifugation was used to isolate peripheral blood mononuclear cells. CD4+ and CD8+ T cells were sorted by FACS or magnetic beads before DNA extraction.

What the research found in general, with its limitations: CD8+ Simpson's diversity did not differ significantly between patients and healthy controls (P=0.060). Some 27 CD8+ CDR3 sequences were found in both patients and controls but appeared to be highly expressed in patients and within the immunodominant clones of the patients.

This clonotype has ten or more counts. Its antigen is not yet known. Per-base qualities were not stored, and no clone one base away is much larger. Sequencing was done on a sample of sorted CD4+, CD8+, or CD8+CD57+ T cells (not recorded which) from PBMCs. The V gene is TRBV5-6 and the J gene is TRBJ1-4, with an unclear D gene assignment. The clonotype originates from a human donor with aplastic anemia. The CDR3 has the sequence CASSLSGVAEKLFF. The DNA sequence is TGTGCCAGCAGCTTGAGCGGGGTAGCTGAAAAACTGTTTTTT.